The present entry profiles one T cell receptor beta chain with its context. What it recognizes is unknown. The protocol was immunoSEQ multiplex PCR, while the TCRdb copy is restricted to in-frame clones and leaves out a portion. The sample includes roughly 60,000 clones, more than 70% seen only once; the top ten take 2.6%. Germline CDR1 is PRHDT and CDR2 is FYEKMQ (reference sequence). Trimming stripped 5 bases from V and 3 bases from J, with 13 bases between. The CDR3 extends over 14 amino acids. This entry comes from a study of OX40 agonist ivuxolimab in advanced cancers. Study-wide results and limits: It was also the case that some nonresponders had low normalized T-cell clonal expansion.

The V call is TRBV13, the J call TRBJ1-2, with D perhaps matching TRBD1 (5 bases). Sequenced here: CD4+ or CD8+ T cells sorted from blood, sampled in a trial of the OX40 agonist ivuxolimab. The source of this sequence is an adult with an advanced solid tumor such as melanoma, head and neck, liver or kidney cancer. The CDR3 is CASSPGARDYGYTF. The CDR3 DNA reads TGTGCCAGCAGCCCCGGTGCCAGGGACTATGGCTACACCTTC.